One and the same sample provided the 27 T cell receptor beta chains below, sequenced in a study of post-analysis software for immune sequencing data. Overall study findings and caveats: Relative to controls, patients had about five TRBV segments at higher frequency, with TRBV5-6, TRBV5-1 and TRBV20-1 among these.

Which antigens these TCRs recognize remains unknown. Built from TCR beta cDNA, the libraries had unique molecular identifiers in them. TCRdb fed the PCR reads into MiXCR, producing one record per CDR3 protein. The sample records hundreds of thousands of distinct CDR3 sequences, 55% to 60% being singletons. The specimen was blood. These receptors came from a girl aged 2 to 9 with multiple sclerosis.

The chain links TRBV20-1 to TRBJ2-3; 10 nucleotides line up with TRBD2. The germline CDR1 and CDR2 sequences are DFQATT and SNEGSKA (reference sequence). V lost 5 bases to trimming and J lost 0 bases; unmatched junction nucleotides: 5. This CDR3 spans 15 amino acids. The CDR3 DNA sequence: TGCAGTGCTGCCCCGACTAGCGGGAGCACAGATACGCAGTATTTT. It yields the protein CSAAPTSGSTDTQYF.

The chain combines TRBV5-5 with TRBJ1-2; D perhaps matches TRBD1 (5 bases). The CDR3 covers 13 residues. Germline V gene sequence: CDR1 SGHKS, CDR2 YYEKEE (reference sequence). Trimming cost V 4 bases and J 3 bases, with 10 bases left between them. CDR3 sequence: CASSATGDYGYTF. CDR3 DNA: TGTGCCAGCAGCGCGACGGGGGACTATGGCTACACCTTC.

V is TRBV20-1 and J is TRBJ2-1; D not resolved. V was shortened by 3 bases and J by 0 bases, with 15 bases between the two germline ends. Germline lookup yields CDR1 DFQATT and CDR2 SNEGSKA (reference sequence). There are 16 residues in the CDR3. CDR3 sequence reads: CSASTLSQYSYNEQFF. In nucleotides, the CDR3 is TGCAGTGCTAGCACATTATCCCAATACTCCTACAATGAGCAGTTCTTC.

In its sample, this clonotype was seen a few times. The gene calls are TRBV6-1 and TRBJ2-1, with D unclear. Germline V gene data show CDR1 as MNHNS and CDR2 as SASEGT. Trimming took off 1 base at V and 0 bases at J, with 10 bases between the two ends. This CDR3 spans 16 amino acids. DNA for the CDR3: TGTGCCAGCAGTGAAGGGACCCCGAGCTCCTACAATGAGCAGTTCTTC. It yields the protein CASSEGTPSSYNEQFF.

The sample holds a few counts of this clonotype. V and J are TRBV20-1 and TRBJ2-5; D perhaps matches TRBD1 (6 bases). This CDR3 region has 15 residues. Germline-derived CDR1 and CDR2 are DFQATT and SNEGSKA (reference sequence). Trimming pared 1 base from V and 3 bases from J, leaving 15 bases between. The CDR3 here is CSARGAGTPKETQYF. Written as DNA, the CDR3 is TGCAGTGCTAGAGGAGCCGGGACACCAAAAGAGACCCAGTACTTC.

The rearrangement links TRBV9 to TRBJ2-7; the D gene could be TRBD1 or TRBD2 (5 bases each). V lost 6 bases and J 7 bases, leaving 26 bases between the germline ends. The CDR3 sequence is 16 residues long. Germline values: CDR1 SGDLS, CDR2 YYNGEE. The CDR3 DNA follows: TGTGCCAGCACCACCCCGAGGGGACCGGGTCTCACGGAGCAGTACTTC. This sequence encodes CASTTPRGPGLTEQYF. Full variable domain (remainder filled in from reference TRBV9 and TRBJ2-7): DSGVTQTPKHLITATGQRVTLRCSPRSGDLSVYWYQQSLDQGLQFLIQYYNGEERAKGNILERFSAQQFPDLHSELNLSSLELGDSALYFCASTTPRGPGLTEQYFGPGTRLTVT.

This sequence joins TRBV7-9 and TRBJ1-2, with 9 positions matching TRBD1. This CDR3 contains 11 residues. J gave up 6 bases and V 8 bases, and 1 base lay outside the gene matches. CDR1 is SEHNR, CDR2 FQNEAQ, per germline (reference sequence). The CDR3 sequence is CASDRGNGYTF. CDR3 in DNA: TGTGCCAGCGACAGGGGGAATGGCTACACCTTC.

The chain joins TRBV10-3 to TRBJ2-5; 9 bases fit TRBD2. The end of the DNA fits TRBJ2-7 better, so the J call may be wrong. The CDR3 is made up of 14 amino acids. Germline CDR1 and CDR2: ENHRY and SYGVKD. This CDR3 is CAISPSTSGVEQYF. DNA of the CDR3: TGTGCCATCAGTCCGTCGACTAGCGGTGTCGAGCAGTACTTC.

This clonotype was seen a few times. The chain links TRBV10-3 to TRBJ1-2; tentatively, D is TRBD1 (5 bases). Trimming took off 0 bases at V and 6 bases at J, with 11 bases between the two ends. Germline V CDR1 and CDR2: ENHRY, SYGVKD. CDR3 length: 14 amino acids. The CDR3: CAISESGRENGYTF. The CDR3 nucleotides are TGTGCCATCAGTGAGTCTGGCAGGGAGAATGGCTACACCTTC.

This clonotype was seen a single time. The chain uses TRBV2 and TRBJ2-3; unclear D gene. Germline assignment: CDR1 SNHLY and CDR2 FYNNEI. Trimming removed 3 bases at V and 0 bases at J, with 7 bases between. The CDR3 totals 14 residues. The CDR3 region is CASSDGSSTDTQYF. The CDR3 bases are TGTGCCAGCAGTGACGGGTCTAGCACAGATACGCAGTATTTT.

The CDR3 sequence is CSARLGQRVTPEQFF. CDR3 coding DNA: TGCAGTGCTAGGTTGGGACAGAGGGTAACCCCAGAGCAGTTCTTC. V usage is TRBV20-1 and J usage is TRBJ2-1, with 7 positions matching TRBD1. CDR3 length: 15 amino acids. Germline lookup yields CDR1 DFQATT and CDR2 SNEGSKA (reference sequence). V lost 3 bases and J lost 10; bases outside the gene matches: 15.

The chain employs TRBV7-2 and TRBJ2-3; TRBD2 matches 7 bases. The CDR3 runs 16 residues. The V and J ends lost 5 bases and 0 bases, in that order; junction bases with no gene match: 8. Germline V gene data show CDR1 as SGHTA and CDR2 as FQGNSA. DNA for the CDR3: TGTGCCAGCAGCCAGGATAGCGGGTTCAGCACAGATACGCAGTATTTT. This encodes CASSQDSGFSTDTQYF.

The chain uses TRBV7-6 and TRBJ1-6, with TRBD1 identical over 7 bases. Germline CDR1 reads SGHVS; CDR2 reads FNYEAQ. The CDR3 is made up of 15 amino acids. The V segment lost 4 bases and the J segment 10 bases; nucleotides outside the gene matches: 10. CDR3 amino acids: CASSSRTGLSSPLHF. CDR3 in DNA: TGTGCCAGCAGCTCAAGGACAGGTCTAAGCTCACCCCTCCACTTT.

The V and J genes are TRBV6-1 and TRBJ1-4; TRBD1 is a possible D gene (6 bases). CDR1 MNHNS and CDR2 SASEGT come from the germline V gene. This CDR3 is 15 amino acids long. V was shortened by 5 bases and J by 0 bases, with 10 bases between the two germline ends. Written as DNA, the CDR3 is TGTGCCAGCAGTAAAGGACAGACAACTAATGAAAAACTGTTTTTT. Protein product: CASSKGQTTNEKLFF.

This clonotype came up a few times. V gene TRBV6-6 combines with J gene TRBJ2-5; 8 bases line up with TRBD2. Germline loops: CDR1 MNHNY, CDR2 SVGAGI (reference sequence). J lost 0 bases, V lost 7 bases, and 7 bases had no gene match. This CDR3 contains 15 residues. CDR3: CASIGVLADQETQYF. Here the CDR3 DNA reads TGTGCCAGCATAGGAGTACTAGCGGACCAAGAGACCCAGTACTTC.

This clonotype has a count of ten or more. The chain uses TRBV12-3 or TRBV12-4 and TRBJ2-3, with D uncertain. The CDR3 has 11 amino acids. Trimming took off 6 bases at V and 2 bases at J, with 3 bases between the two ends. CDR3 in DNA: TGTGCCAGCAGCCCCACAGATACGCAGTATTTT. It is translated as CASSPTDTQYF.

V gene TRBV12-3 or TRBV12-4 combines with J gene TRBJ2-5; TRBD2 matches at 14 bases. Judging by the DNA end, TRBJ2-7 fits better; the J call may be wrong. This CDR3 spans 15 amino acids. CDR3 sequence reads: CASRQRTSGRHEQYF. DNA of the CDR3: TGTGCCAGCAGACAAAGGACTAGCGGGAGGCACGAGCAGTACTTC.

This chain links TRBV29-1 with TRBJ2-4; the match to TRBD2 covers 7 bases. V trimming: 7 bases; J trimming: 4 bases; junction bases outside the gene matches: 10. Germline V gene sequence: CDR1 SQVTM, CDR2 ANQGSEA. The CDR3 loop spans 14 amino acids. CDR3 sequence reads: CSAGRGSGKNIQYF. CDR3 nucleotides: TGCAGCGCTGGGCGGGGGTCGGGGAAAAACATTCAGTACTTC.

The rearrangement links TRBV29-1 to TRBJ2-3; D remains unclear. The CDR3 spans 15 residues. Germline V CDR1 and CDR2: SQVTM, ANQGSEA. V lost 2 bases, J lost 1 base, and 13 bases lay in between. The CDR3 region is CSVETGSPRTDTQYF. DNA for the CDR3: TGCAGCGTTGAAACCGGCTCGCCGCGCACAGATACGCAGTATTTT.

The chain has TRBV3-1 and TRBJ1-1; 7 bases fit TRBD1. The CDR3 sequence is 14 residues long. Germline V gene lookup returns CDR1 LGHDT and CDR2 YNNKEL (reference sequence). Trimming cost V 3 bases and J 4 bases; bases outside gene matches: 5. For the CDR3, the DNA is TGTGCCAGCAGCCACCAAGGGGGCGGCACTGAAGCTTTCTTT. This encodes CASSHQGGGTEAFF.

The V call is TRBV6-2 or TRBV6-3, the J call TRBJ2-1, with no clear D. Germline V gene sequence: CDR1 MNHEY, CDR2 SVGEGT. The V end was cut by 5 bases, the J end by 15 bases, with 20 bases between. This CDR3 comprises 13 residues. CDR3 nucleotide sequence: TGTGCCAGCAGTCAGGATCCGACCCTAAGAGGGTTCTTC. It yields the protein CASSQDPTLRGFF.

As DNA, the CDR3 is TGTGCCAGCAGCCCCGGGACAGGGGCTTCTGAAGCTTTCTTT. Protein product: CASSPGTGASEAFF. This chain connects TRBV5-5 to TRBJ1-1; 10 bases map to TRBD1. With 4 bases clipped from V and 6 bases from J, the junction kept 6 bases outside the gene matches. The CDR3 spans 14 residues. Per germline, CDR1 SGHKS and CDR2 YYEKEE (reference sequence).

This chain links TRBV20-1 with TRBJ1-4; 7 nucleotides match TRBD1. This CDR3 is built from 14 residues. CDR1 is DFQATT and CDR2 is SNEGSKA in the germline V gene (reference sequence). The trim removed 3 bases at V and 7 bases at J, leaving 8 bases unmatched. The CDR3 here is CSARGDSLGEKLFF. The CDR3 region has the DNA TGCAGTGCTAGGGGGGACAGCCTGGGTGAAAAACTGTTTTTT.

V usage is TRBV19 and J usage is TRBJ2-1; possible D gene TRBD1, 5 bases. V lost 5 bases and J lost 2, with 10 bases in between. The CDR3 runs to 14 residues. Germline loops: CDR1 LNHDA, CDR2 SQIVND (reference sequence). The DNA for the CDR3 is TGTGCCAGTAGTCTGGAGACAGCCTACAATGAGCAGTTCTTC. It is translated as CASSLETAYNEQFF.

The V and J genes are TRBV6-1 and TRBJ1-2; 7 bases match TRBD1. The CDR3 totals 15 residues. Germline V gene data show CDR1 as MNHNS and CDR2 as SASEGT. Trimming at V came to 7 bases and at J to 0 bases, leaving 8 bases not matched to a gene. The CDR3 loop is CASNRQGWTNYGYTF. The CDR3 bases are TGTGCCAGCAACCGACAGGGATGGACTAACTATGGCTACACCTTC.

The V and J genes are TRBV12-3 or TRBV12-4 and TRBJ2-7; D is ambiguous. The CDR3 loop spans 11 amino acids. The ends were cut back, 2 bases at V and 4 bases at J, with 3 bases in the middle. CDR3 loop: CASSLMYEQYF. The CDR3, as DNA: TGTGCCAGCAGTTTAATGTACGAGCAGTACTTC.

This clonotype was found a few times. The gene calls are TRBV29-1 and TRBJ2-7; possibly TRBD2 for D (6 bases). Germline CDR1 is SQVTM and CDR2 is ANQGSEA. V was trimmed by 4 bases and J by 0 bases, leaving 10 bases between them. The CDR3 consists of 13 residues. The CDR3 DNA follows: TGCAGCGTTGCTGACGGGAGCTCCTACGAGCAGTACTTC. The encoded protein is CSVADGSSYEQYF.